The next 13 T cell receptor beta chains were all read from a single sample in a study of Graves' ophthalmopathy and Graves' hyperthyroidism. Amplification of TCR beta CDR3 regions used RNA transcripts. In the first round, RT-PCR was carried out with HTBI primers, and a multiplex PCR formed the second round. MiXCR, applied by TCRdb to the multiplex PCR reads, yields one record per CDR3 protein. The repertoire holds around 1.1 million distinct CDR3 sequences, with 35% to 45% as singletons. The sequencing input was peripheral blood or thyroid tissue (not recorded which). Receptors originate from an adult man with Graves' hyperthyroidism.

The chain uses TRBV10-3 and TRBJ2-2; 7 positions match TRBD1. J lost 8 bases, V lost 7 bases, and 7 bases had no gene match. Germline values: CDR1 ENHRY, CDR2 SYGVKD. The CDR3 runs to 13 residues. CDR3 protein: CAIKNPGQGELFF. Here the CDR3 DNA reads TGTGCCATCAAGAACCCGGGACAGGGGGAGCTGTTTTTT.

About this clonotype: Its ends do not fully match the called genes, so a read error is possible. CDR3 nucleotide sequence: TGCAGTACTAGAGAGGGGACTAGCGGGAGGGAGACCCAGTACTTC. As protein: CSTREGTSGRETQYF. This chain joins TRBV20-1 and TRBJ2-5; 15 nucleotides match TRBD2. The CDR3 is 15 amino acids. From germline, CDR1 is DFQATT and CDR2 SNEGSKA (reference sequence).

This clonotype was detected many times. The rearrangement uses TRBV10-3 and TRBJ2-7; no clear D. With 0 bases removed from V and 0 bases from J, the gap between germline ends came to 15 bases. The CDR3 extends over 17 amino acids. CDR1 is ENHRY and CDR2 is SYGVKD in the germline V gene. This chain's CDR3 is CAISESNRAEGSYEQYF. The CDR3 region has the DNA TGTGCCATCAGTGAGTCGAACCGGGCGGAAGGCTCCTACGAGCAGTACTTC.

In the case of this clonotype: A much bigger clone sits one base away, suggesting this may be a read error. The chain is built from TRBV20-1 and TRBJ2-5; D uncertain. Trimming removed 5 bases from V and 1 base from J, with 20 bases in between. There are 16 residues in the CDR3. Germline V gene lookup returns CDR1 DFQATT and CDR2 SNEGSKA (reference sequence). In nucleotides, the CDR3 is TGCAGTGCTGGAGTCATTTCCAGCGCGAGCCAAGAGACCCAGTACTTC. Amino acid sequence: CSAGVISSASQETQYF.

Concerning this clonotype itself: Since a much larger clone is just one base distant, this may be a read error. The chain links TRBV20-1 to TRBJ2-7, with no clear D. The germline CDR1 and CDR2 sequences are DFQATT and SNEGSKA (reference sequence). Trimming left V 0 bases short and J 2 bases short, with 8 bases between. This CDR3 spans 13 amino acids. CDR3 protein: CSAREGPAYEQYF. CDR3 in DNA: TGCAGTGCTAGAGAGGGCCCCGCCTACGAGCAGTACTTC.

V usage is TRBV7-1 and J usage is TRBJ2-5, with D possibly TRBD1 on 7 matching bases. TRBV7-1 belongs to the ORF category, with a function that is uncertain. CDR3 length: 18 amino acids. Deletions cut 5 bases from V and 9 bases from J, with 31 bases between. The CDR3 loop is CASSPVQGGPFSNQPQYF. The CDR3 nucleotides read TGTGCCAGCAGCCCCGTGCAGGGGGGACCTTTTAGCAATCAGCCCCAGTACTTC.

This rearrangement joins TRBV6-5 to TRBJ2-5, with 10 bases aligning to TRBD2. The junction had 7 bases not matched to a gene; V was cut back by 11 bases and J by 4 bases. This CDR3 spans 13 amino acids. Germline CDR1 reads MNHEY; CDR2 reads SVGAGI. This chain's CDR3 is CAATSSGGETQYF. Written as DNA, the CDR3 is TGTGCCGCAACGTCTAGCGGGGGAGAGACCCAGTACTTC.

Concerning this clonotype itself: This is likely a read error, given that the CDR3 carries no conserved phenylalanine or tryptophan at its end. Because the CDR3's place on the DNA is in doubt, the DNA is left out and the CDR3 is given as listed by TCRdb. This chain uses TRBV15 with TRBJ1-3; TRBD1, as called in the table, went unchecked against the DNA. Ends included, the CDR3 has 11 residues. Germline V gene lookup returns CDR1 LNHNV and CDR2 YYDKDF (reference sequence). CDR3 sequence: CATSTSDRLYL.

This clonotype was observed many times. This chain links TRBV7-2 with TRBJ2-5; D might be TRBD2 (5 bases). From germline, CDR1 is SGHTA and CDR2 FQGNSA. Trimming shortened V by 3 bases and J by 7 bases, and 15 bases separated the two germline ends. This CDR3 contains 14 residues. The CDR3 reads CASSFSGARGTQYF. CDR3 in DNA: TGTGCCAGCAGCTTCAGCGGTGCCCGCGGGACCCAGTACTTC.

This clonotype came up many times. The V call is TRBV20-1, the J call TRBJ1-1, with no clear D. The CDR3 loop spans 13 amino acids. V lost 5 bases and J 3 bases, leaving 13 bases between the germline ends. Per the germline V gene, CDR1 is DFQATT and CDR2 is SNEGSKA (reference sequence). CDR3 protein: CSAPGRVDTEAFF. The CDR3 bases are TGCAGTGCTCCGGGGAGGGTTGACACTGAAGCTTTCTTT.

The CDR3 nucleotides read TGTGCCAGCAGTTTCCACAGGCTCATCTATCGAAACACCATATATTTT. Its protein is CASSFHRLIYRNTIYF. J is TRBJ1-3 and V is TRBV2, with D tentatively TRBD1 (5 bases). V gave up 5 bases and J gave up 5 bases, with 19 bases separating them. Per the germline V gene, CDR1 is SNHLY and CDR2 is FYNNEI. This CDR3 is built from 16 residues.

This clonotype was seen at least ten times. The chain uses TRBV7-2 and TRBJ1-2; D is perhaps TRBD1 (6 bases). Germline CDR1 is SGHTA and CDR2 is FQGNSA. Trimming shortened V by 1 base and J by 8 bases, and 11 bases separated the two germline ends. The CDR3 spans 13 residues. The CDR3 is CASSLVGGEGYTF. For the CDR3, the DNA is TGTGCCAGCAGCTTAGTTGGGGGCGAAGGCTACACCTTC. Full variable domain (missing parts from reference TRBV7-2 and TRBJ1-2): GAGVSQSPSNKVTEKGKDVELRCDPISGHTALYWYRQSLGQGLEFLIYFQGNSAPDKSGLPSDRFSAERTGGSVSTLTIQRTQQEDSAVYLCASSLVGGEGYTFGSGTRLTVV.

The table lists this clonotype with a few counts. The chain links TRBV2 to TRBJ1-2; D not resolved. Trimming removed 5 bases from V and 4 bases from J, with 14 bases in between. The germline CDR1 and CDR2 sequences are SNHLY and FYNNEI. This CDR3 contains 14 residues. The CDR3 is CASSLSMSGYGYTF. In DNA, the CDR3 is TGTGCCAGCAGTTTATCGATGAGTGGCTATGGCTACACCTTC.